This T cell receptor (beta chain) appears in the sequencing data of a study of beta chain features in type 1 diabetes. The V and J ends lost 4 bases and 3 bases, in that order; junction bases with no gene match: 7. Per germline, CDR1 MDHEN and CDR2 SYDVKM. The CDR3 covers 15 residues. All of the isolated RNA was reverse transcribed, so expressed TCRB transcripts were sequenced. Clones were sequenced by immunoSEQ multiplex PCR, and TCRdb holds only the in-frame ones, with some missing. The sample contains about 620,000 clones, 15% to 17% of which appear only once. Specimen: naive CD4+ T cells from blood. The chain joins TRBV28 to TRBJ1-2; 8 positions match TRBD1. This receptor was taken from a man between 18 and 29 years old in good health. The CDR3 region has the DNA TGTGCCAGCAGTTCACAGGGACAGGCCCACTATGGCTACACCTTC. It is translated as CASSSQGQAHYGYTF.